This T cell receptor (beta chain) was recovered during a study of shared clonotypes between healthy human individuals. Overall study results and limits: Clonotypes not shared had lower generation probabilities than those common to all four donors. The study's rarefaction showed incomplete sorted-subset sequencing despite large depth.

Free of recent acute infections or vaccinations, the donors were healthy HIV-negative adults. There were only Caucasian adults among the donors, and all lived in Nashville, Tennessee. The protocol was immunoSEQ multiplex PCR, while the TCRdb copy is restricted to in-frame clones and leaves out a portion. The table records roughly 2.5 million clones, around 90% of them present only once. The V end was cut by 4 bases, the J end by 6 bases, with 6 bases between. CDR1 is SNHLY, CDR2 FYNNEI, per germline. The CDR3 extends over 11 amino acids. On this clone itself: No antigen is known for it.

The chain carries TRBV2 and TRBJ1-2, with no clear D. This receptor was identified in a man aged 18 to 30 in good health. The material sequenced was naive CD4+ T cells sorted from blood. The subset: CD45RA+ positively selected. For the CDR3, the DNA is TGTGCCAGCAGTGTTCACGATGGCTACACCTTC. Translation: CASSVHDGYTF.